The entry below gives a single T cell receptor beta chain sequence along with its context. The TCR beta CDR3 regions underwent amplification using RNA transcripts as the source. Carried out on the TCR CDR3, a first-round RT-PCR used the HTBI primer set. TCRdb fed the multiplex PCR reads into MiXCR, producing one record per CDR3 protein. This table holds about 640,000 distinct CDR3 sequences, less than 25% found once. Germline loops: CDR1 WSHSY, CDR2 SAAADI. The CDR3 extends over 12 amino acids. V shed 10 bases and J shed 1 base, with 7 bases lying between them. For ophthalmopathy patients, the Clinical Activity Score was at least 3 and the NOSPECS grade at least 4; duration was under 3 months. Used for diagnoses were clinical symptoms, serum thyroxine and TRAb, thyroid ultrasound and orbital computed tomography. This sample is part of a study of T cells in Graves' hyperthyroidism and ophthalmopathy.

The sample taken for sequencing was blood. V is TRBV10-2 and J is TRBJ2-2; D gene unclear. The TCR was taken from a man in his thirties or forties with Graves' ophthalmopathy. CDR3 DNA: TGCGCCACCACAAGGAACACCGGGGAGCTGTTTTTT. This encodes CATTRNTGELFF.